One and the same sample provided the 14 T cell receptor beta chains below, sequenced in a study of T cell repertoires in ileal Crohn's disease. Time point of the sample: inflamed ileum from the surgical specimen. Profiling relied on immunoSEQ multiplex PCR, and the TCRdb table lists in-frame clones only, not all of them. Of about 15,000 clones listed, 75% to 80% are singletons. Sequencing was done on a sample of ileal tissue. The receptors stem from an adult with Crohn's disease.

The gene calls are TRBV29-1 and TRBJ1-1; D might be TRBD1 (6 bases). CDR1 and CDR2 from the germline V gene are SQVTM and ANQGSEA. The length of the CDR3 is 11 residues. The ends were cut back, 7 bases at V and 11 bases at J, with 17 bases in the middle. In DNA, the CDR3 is TGCAGCGGAACCTCAGGGGACGGGGCTTTCTTT. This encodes CSGTSGDGAFF.

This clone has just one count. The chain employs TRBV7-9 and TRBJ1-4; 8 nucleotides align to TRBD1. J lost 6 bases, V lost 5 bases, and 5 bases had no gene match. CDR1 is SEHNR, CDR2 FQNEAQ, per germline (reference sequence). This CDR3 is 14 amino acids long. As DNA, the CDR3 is TGTGCCAGCAGCAAACCACAGGGGGATGAAAAACTGTTTTTT. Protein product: CASSKPQGDEKLFF.

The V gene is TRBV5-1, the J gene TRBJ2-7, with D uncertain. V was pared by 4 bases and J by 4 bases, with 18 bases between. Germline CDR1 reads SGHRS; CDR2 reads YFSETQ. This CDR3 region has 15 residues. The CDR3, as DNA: TGCGCCAGCAGCCCAACCTGGGCGGATGGGTACGAGCAGTACTTC. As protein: CASSPTWADGYEQYF.

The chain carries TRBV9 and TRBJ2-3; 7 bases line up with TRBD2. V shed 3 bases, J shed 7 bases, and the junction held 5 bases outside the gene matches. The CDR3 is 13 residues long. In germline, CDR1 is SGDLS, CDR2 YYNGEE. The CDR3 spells CASSASTSHTQYF. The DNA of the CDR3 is TGTGCCAGCAGCGCCTCGACTAGCCATACGCAGTATTTT.

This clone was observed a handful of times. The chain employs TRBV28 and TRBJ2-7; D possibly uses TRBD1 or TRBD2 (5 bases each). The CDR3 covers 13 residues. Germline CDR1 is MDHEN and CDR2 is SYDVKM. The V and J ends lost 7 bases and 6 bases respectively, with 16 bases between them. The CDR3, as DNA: TGTGCCAGCACCCGGGTCGAGGGGAGCGAGCAGTACTTC. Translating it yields CASTRVEGSEQYF.

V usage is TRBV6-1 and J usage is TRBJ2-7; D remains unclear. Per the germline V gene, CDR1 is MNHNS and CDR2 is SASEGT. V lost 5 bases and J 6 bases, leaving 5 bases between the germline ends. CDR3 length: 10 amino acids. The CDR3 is CASSLGEQYF. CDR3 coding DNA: TGTGCCAGCAGTCTGGGCGAGCAGTACTTC.

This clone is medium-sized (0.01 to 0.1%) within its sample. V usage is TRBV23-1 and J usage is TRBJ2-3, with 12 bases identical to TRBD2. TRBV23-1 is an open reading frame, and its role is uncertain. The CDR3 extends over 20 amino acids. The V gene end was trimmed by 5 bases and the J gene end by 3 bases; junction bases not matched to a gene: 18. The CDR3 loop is CASSDTPGASGGAETDTQYF. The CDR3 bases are TGCGCCAGCAGTGATACCCCCGGGGCTAGCGGGGGGGCGGAGACAGATACGCAGTATTTT.

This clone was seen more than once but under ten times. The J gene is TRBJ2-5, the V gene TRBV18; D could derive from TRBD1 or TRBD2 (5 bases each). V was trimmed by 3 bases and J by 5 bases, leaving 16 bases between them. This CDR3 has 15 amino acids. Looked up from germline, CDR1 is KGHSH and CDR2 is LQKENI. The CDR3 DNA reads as TGTGCCAGCTCACCGGCCGGGACGTCATGGGAGACCCAGTACTTC. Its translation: CASSPAGTSWETQYF.

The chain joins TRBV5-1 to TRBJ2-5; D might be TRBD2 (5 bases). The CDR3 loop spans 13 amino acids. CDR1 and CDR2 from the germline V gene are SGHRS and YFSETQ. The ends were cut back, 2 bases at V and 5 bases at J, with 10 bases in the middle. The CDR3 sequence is CASSFPGLETQYF. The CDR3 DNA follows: TGCGCCAGCAGCTTTCCGGGATTGGAGACCCAGTACTTC.

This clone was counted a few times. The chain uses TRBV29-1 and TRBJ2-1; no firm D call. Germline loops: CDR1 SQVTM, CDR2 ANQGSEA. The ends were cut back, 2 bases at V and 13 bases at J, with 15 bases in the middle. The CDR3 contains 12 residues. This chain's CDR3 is CSVETTRQLQFF. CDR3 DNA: TGCAGCGTTGAAACTACACGTCAACTACAGTTCTTC.

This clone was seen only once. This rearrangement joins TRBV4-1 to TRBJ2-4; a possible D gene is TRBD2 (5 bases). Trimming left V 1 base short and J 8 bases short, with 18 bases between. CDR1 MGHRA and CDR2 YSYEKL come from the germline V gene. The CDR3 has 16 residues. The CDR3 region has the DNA TGCGCCAGCAGCCAAGGGTCTTCCGGGGTTGGATACATTCAGTACTTC. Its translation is CASSQGSSGVGYIQYF.

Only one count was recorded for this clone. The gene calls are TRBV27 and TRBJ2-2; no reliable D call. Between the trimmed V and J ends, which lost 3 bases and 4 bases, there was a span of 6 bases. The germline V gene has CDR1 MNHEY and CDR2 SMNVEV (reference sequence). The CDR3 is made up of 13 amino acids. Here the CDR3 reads CASSFLSTGELFF. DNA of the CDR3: TGTGCCAGCAGTTTCCTGAGCACCGGGGAGCTGTTTTTT.

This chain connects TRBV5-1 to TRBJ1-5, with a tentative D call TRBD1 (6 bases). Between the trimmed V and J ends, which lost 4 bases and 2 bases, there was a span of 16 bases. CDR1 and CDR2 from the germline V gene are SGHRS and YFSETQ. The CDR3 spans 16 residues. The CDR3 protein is CASSPEGDGRNQPQHF. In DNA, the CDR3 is TGCGCCAGCAGCCCTGAGGGGGATGGACGCAATCAGCCCCAGCATTTT.

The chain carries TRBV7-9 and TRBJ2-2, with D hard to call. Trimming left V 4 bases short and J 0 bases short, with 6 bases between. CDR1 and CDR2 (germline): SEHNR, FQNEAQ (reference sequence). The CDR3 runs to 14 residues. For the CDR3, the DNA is TGTGCCAGCAGCTGGGCTTCGAACACCGGGGAGCTGTTTTTT. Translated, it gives CASSWASNTGELFF.